What follows are 29 T cell receptor beta chains derived from one specimen sequenced in a study of blood T cells in healthy people across ages. Using a J-beta primer mix together with a sample-barcoded 5' primer, a second PCR was run for roughly 6 to 12 cycles. TCRdb analysed the 5' RACE reads with MiXCR anew, one entry per CDR3 protein. The profile shows about 670,000 distinct CDR3 sequences, over 40% of them singletons. Sequenced sample: blood. These receptors came from a man older than 75 in good health.

The DNA of the CDR3 is TGTGCCAGCAGCCAAGCCATCGGGGGCTGGTACACTGAAGCTTTCTTT. Translating gives CASSQAIGGWYTEAFF. J is TRBJ1-1 and V is TRBV7-9; tentatively, D is TRBD1 (6 bases). This CDR3 comprises 16 residues. The germline CDR1 and CDR2 sequences are SEHNR and FQNEAQ (reference sequence). V shed 5 bases and J shed 3 bases, with 19 bases lying between them.

The chain recombines TRBV9 with TRBJ1-2; D remains unclear. Germline-derived CDR1 and CDR2 are SGDLS and YYNGEE. The CDR3 spans 14 residues. V lost 2 bases and J 8 bases, leaving 16 bases between the germline ends. The CDR3 sequence: CASSVSGESKGYTF. CDR3 nucleotides: TGTGCCAGCAGCGTCAGCGGGGAGTCAAAGGGCTACACCTTC.

This clonotype was picked up a small number of times. The V call is TRBV20-1, the J call TRBJ2-7; 9 bases agree with TRBD1. This CDR3 is 15 amino acids long. Per germline, CDR1 DFQATT and CDR2 SNEGSKA (reference sequence). The ends lost 0 bases at V and 1 base at J; junction bases unmatched: 4. CDR3: CSARDQGQGSYEQYF. The CDR3 nucleotides read TGCAGTGCTAGAGATCAGGGACAGGGTTCCTACGAGCAGTACTTC.

At least ten counts were recorded for this clonotype. This may be a read error: a much more frequent sequence differs by one nucleotide. The chain joins TRBV6-2 or TRBV6-3 to TRBJ2-7, with TRBD2 matching 12 bases. Per the germline V gene, CDR1 is MNHEY and CDR2 is SVGEGT. The length of the CDR3 is 16 residues. V trimming: 6 bases; J trimming: 3 bases; junction bases outside the gene matches: 9. CDR3 protein: CASSRPVTSGSYEQYF. The CDR3 DNA reads as TGTGCCAGCAGCCGACCTGTGACTAGCGGGAGCTACGAGCAGTACTTC.

The chain couples TRBV9 to TRBJ2-7, with 7 bases identical to TRBD1. The germline gives CDR1 SGDLS, CDR2 YYNGEE. This CDR3 comprises 15 residues. The J segment lost 3 bases and the V segment lost 3 bases, leaving 9 bases of the junction unmatched. This chain's CDR3 is CASSATPGTVYEQYF. CDR3 DNA sequence: TGTGCCAGCAGCGCGACCCCCGGGACAGTCTACGAGCAGTACTTC.

For the CDR3, the DNA is TGTGCCAGCAGCTTACTAGCCGTTGAGCAGTTCTTC. This sequence encodes CASSLLAVEQFF. V gene TRBV11-2 combines with J gene TRBJ2-1; a weak D match, TRBD2 (5 bases). V lost 2 bases and J lost 9, with 8 bases in between. This CDR3 is built from 12 residues. Germline CDR1 is SGHAT and CDR2 is FQNNGV. The entire variable domain, with the rest obtained from reference TRBV11-2 and TRBJ2-1, is as follows: EAGVAQSPRYKIIEKRQSVAFWCNPISGHATLYWYQQILGQGPKLLIQFQNNGVVDDSQLPKDRFSAERLKGVDSTLKIQPAKLEDSAVYLCASSLLAVEQFFGPGTRLTVL.

This clonotype turned up a few times. The V call is TRBV5-1, the J call TRBJ2-3; no firm D call. V was cut by 0 bases and J by 5 bases, with 7 bases left in between. The CDR3 has 13 residues. CDR1 is SGHRS and CDR2 is YFSETQ in the germline V gene. The CDR3 region has the DNA TGCGCCAGCAGCTTGGGTGGTAAAGATACGCAGTATTTT. It codes for CASSLGGKDTQYF.

Of note for this clonotype: The junction and the germline gene differ at one end; a read error may be behind it. The V call is TRBV20-1, the J call TRBJ2-5; TRBD2 agrees at 11 bases. This CDR3 is built from 16 residues. The germline V gene encodes CDR1 DFQATT and CDR2 SNEGSKA (reference sequence). Written as DNA, the CDR3 is TGCAGTGCGCGGGTTTTTAGCGGGGGGGCCAAAGAGACCCGGTACTTC. It translates to CSARVFSGGAKETRYF.

CDR3 sequence reads: CASSESSGRWYEQYF. The CDR3 region has the DNA TGTGCCAGCAGTGAATCGAGCGGGAGGTGGTACGAGCAGTACTTC. The chain employs TRBV2 and TRBJ2-7; TRBD2 agrees at 9 bases. The germline V gene encodes CDR1 SNHLY and CDR2 FYNNEI. The CDR3 sequence is 15 residues long. With 2 bases clipped from V and 4 bases from J, the junction kept 6 bases outside the gene matches.

This chain links TRBV9 with TRBJ2-1, with TRBD1 identical over 8 bases. The last part of the DNA fits TRBJ2-7 better; the J call may be wrong. CDR3 length equals 15 residues. Germline V lookup: CDR1 SGDLS, CDR2 YYNGEE. CDR3 region: CASSVVTGGGDEQYF. DNA for the CDR3: TGTGCCAGCAGCGTAGTTACAGGGGGTGGCGATGAGCAGTACTTC.

This chain joins TRBV2 and TRBJ1-5; 7 nucleotides line up with TRBD1. CDR1 is SNHLY and CDR2 is FYNNEI in the germline V gene. The CDR3 runs 15 residues. J lost 0 bases, V lost 4 bases, and 3 bases had no gene match. In nucleotides, the CDR3 is TGTGCCAGCAGTGGACAGGGCCATAGCAATCAGCCCCAGCATTTT. It yields the protein CASSGQGHSNQPQHF.

V is TRBV29-1 and J is TRBJ2-5; D possibly matches TRBD1 or TRBD2 (5 bases each). The J call is doubtful: the DNA matches TRBJ2-7 better. The CDR3 loop spans 12 amino acids. The V gene's germline CDR1 is SQVTM and CDR2 ANQGSEA. The CDR3: CSVEDGGTEQYF. As DNA, the CDR3 is TGCAGCGTTGAAGATGGGGGTACCGAGCAGTACTTC.

There are a few counts of this clonotype. CDR3 protein: CASSSRDTPGYEQYF. CDR3 sequence (DNA): TGTGCCAGCAGTTCCCGGGACACCCCTGGCTATGAGCAGTACTTC. The chain recombines TRBV7-2 with TRBJ2-5, with D perhaps matching TRBD1 (6 bases). V lost 6 bases and J 11 bases, leaving 25 bases between the germline ends. Germline values: CDR1 SGHTA, CDR2 FQGNSA. The CDR3 has 15 amino acids.

This clonotype appeared a few times. V usage is TRBV12-3 or TRBV12-4 and J usage is TRBJ1-2; TRBD1 matches at 7 bases. Germline trimming cut 4 bases from V and 6 bases from J; bases unmatched to any gene: 5. The CDR3 runs 13 residues. Written as DNA, the CDR3 is TGTGCCAGCAGTTCTGTGACAGGGAATGGCTACACCTTC. Translating gives CASSSVTGNGYTF.

Worth noting for this clonotype: This sequence may be a read error, since a much larger clone differs from it by one base. This chain links TRBV29-1 with TRBJ2-5; D unclear. Trimming removed 0 bases at V and 11 bases at J, with 25 bases between. Germline V gene data show CDR1 as SQVTM and CDR2 as ANQGSEA. This CDR3 comprises 16 residues. The CDR3 region is CSVEDPALAPRGEQYF. The CDR3 DNA follows: TGCAGCGTTGAAGATCCGGCGCTTGCTCCCCGCGGTGAGCAGTACTTC.

This clonotype has a handful of counts. The rearrangement joins TRBV27 to TRBJ1-1; TRBD1 agrees at 9 bases. Germline CDR1 is MNHEY and CDR2 is SMNVEV (reference sequence). The CDR3 runs 14 residues. J lost 2 bases, V lost 6 bases, and 4 bases had no gene match. Here the CDR3 reads CASSTDRGNTEAFF. The CDR3 DNA sequence: TGTGCCAGCAGCACGGACAGGGGAAACACTGAAGCTTTCTTT.

The table lists this clonotype with a few counts. The chain links TRBV25-1 to TRBJ2-3; D remains unclear. The germline CDR1 and CDR2 sequences are MGHDK and SYGVNS. V lost 4 bases and J lost 6, with 17 bases in between. The length of the CDR3 is 15 residues. The CDR3 DNA follows: TGTGCCAGCAGTGTACCGGACGGATTTAGGGATACGCAGTATTTT. Translated: CASSVPDGFRDTQYF.

The V gene is TRBV20-1, the J gene TRBJ1-1; D unclear. The germline V gene encodes CDR1 DFQATT and CDR2 SNEGSKA (reference sequence). V lost 3 bases, J lost 2 bases, and 16 bases lay in between. There are 15 residues in the CDR3. The CDR3 region is CSARRGGLGNTEAFF. The CDR3 DNA reads TGCAGTGCTAGGCGGGGAGGGTTGGGTAACACTGAAGCTTTCTTT.

This clonotype was detected a few times. The V and J genes are TRBV7-2 and TRBJ2-3; TRBD1 or TRBD2 may be the D gene (6 bases each). The V gene's germline CDR1 is SGHTA and CDR2 FQGNSA. V dropped 1 base and J dropped 4 bases, with 15 bases sitting between them. This CDR3 comprises 16 residues. The CDR3 here is CASSLDANGGADTQYF. Here the CDR3 DNA reads TGTGCCAGCAGCTTAGACGCTAACGGGGGCGCAGATACGCAGTATTTT.

V and J are TRBV2 and TRBJ2-3; D perhaps matches TRBD2 (6 bases). V shed 3 bases and J shed 5 bases, with 15 bases lying between them. Germline V gives CDR1 SNHLY, CDR2 FYNNEI. The CDR3 consists of 15 residues. In DNA form, the CDR3 reads TGTGCCAGCAGTGAGACTAGTGGAGGAGGAGATACGCAGTATTTT. This encodes CASSETSGGGDTQYF.

The chain is built from TRBV4-3 and TRBJ2-3; TRBD1 is a possible D gene (6 bases). The CDR3 contains 17 residues. Germline values: CDR1 LGHNA, CDR2 YSLEER. Between the trimmed V and J ends, which lost 4 bases and 1 base, there was a span of 18 bases. CDR3: CASSPQSGQFGTDTQYF. The CDR3 coding sequence is TGCGCCAGCAGCCCGCAATCTGGACAGTTCGGCACAGATACGCAGTATTTT.

The gene calls are TRBV6-5 and TRBJ2-5; D remains ambiguous. V gave up 2 bases and J gave up 5 bases, with 12 bases separating them. This CDR3 is 14 amino acids long. Germline V gives CDR1 MNHEY, CDR2 SVGAGI. The CDR3 reads CASSYTGPRETQYF. Here the CDR3 DNA reads TGTGCCAGCAGTTACACGGGCCCTAGGGAGACCCAGTACTTC.

This rearrangement joins TRBV4-3 to TRBJ2-3, with a weak D call TRBD1 (7 bases). The germline V and J ends were trimmed by 3 bases and 1 base, with 14 bases remaining between them. CDR3 length: 16 amino acids. In germline, CDR1 is LGHNA, CDR2 YSLEER. DNA of the CDR3: TGCGCCAGCAGCCAGGAAACAGGGGAGGGCACAGATACGCAGTATTTT. This encodes CASSQETGEGTDTQYF.

This chain joins TRBV4-3 and TRBJ1-1, with 7 nucleotides matching TRBD1. V trimming: 2 bases; J trimming: 4 bases; junction bases outside the gene matches: 10. This CDR3 comprises 16 residues. Germline V gives CDR1 LGHNA, CDR2 YSLEER. This chain's CDR3 is CASSQRQGGTPTEAFF. The DNA for the CDR3 is TGCGCCAGCAGCCAACGACAGGGAGGAACTCCCACTGAAGCTTTCTTT.

The chain combines TRBV10-3 with TRBJ2-5; D may correspond to TRBD1 or TRBD2 (5 bases each). Trimming took off 6 bases at V and 3 bases at J, with 14 bases between the two ends. The CDR3 covers 14 residues. Germline CDR1 reads ENHRY; CDR2 reads SYGVKD. CDR3 region: CAIRDGTNKETQYF. DNA of the CDR3: TGTGCCATCAGGGATGGGACGAACAAAGAGACCCAGTACTTC.

The table lists this clonotype with a few counts. V is TRBV21-1 and J is TRBJ2-5; TRBD1 reflects the table's D call only, with no check against the DNA. TRBV21-1 is a known pseudogene. This CDR3 has 17 amino acids. CDR3 residues: CASSTCYSGTGGETQYF. The CDR3 coding sequence is TGTGCCAGCAGCACCTGCTACTCCGGGACAGGGGGCGAGACCCAGTACTTC.

The V call is TRBV5-4, the J call TRBJ2-5; D gene uncertain. The J call is in doubt because the DNA end fits TRBJ2-7 better. Germline V CDR1 and CDR2: SGHNT, YYREEE (reference sequence). The CDR3 spans 14 residues. This CDR3 reads CASSPTATTYEQYF. CDR3 nucleotides: TGTGCCAGCAGCCCAACAGCGACAACCTACGAGCAGTACTTC.

The V call is TRBV20-1, the J call TRBJ1-1; D is perhaps TRBD1 (5 bases). The V gene's germline CDR1 is DFQATT and CDR2 SNEGSKA (reference sequence). The CDR3 loop spans 15 amino acids. CDR3 residues: CRIPGPGQSNTEAFF. DNA of the CDR3: TGCAGGATACCGGGGCCCGGACAATCGAACACTGAAGCTTTCTTT.

The chain links TRBV4-2 to TRBJ2-7, with D possibly TRBD1 on 6 matching bases. The V gene's germline CDR1 is LGHNA and CDR2 YNFKEQ. The V end lost 0 bases, the J end lost 4 bases, and 10 bases lay between the germline ends. The CDR3 runs 14 residues. CDR3 nucleotides: TGTGCCAGCAGCCAAGAGGGCAGGGGATACGAGCAGTACTTC. Its translation: CASSQEGRGYEQYF.